The next 21 T cell receptor beta chains were all read from a single sample in a study of T cell responses to AZD1222 COVID-19 vaccine. This table comes from immunoSEQ multiplex PCR, and its TCRdb copy is limited to in-frame clones, with some not included. The profile shows about 150,000 clones, 88% of them singletons. Sequencing used peripheral blood, obtained after recovery from COVID-19. These receptors all come from an adult who had recovered from COVID-19.

The CDR3 region is CASSPGGIGTYEQYF. CDR3 nucleotide sequence: TGTGCCAGCAGTCCCGGGGGTATTGGAACCTACGAGCAGTACTTC. V is TRBV28 and J is TRBJ2-7; tentatively, D is TRBD2 (6 bases). The germline V gene has CDR1 MDHEN and CDR2 SYDVKM. CDR3 size: 15 residues. The germline V and J ends were trimmed by 5 bases and 2 bases, with 16 bases remaining between them.

This CDR3 is CASSQTGSVGETQYF. The DNA of the CDR3 is TGTGCCAGCAGCCAAACAGGGTCCGTAGGGGAGACCCAGTACTTC. The chain carries TRBV14 and TRBJ2-5; a possible D gene is TRBD1 (6 bases). Germline V CDR1 and CDR2: SGHDN, FVKESK. This CDR3 spans 15 amino acids. V lost 2 bases to trimming and J lost 5 bases, with 15 bases between them.

The chain has TRBV7-2 and TRBJ1-6; no definite D call. V lost 0 bases and J 7 bases, leaving 22 bases between the germline ends. This CDR3 has 19 amino acids. Looked up from germline, CDR1 is SGHTA and CDR2 is FQGNSA. CDR3 DNA sequence: TGTGCCAGCAGCTTAGCGCATATGATTGGGGAAGGGAAGAATTCACCCCTCCACTTT. This sequence encodes CASSLAHMIGEGKNSPLHF.

The chain has TRBV4-2 and TRBJ2-7, with 9 positions matching TRBD2. From germline, CDR1 is LGHNA and CDR2 YNFKEQ. V trimming: 4 bases; J trimming: 2 bases; junction bases outside the gene matches: 12. The CDR3 loop spans 17 amino acids. This CDR3 is CASSLSQGQRGAYEQYF. For the CDR3, the DNA is TGTGCCAGCAGCCTCTCCCAGGGGCAGCGGGGGGCCTACGAGCAGTACTTC.

The V call is TRBV11-3, the J call TRBJ2-2; no firm D call. V lost 2 bases and J 5 bases, leaving 3 bases between the germline ends. The V gene's germline CDR1 is SGHNT and CDR2 YENEEA. CDR3 length equals 12 residues. This chain's CDR3 is CASSLSTGELFF. The CDR3 DNA is TGTGCCAGCAGCTTAAGTACCGGGGAGCTGTTTTTT.

The CDR3 coding sequence is TGTGCCAGCAGCTTAGGGGGATCCCCGTACGAGCAGTACTTC. This sequence encodes CASSLGGSPYEQYF. The chain uses TRBV11-3 and TRBJ2-7; D uncertain. Trimming shortened V by 1 base and J by 4 bases, and 11 bases separated the two germline ends. This CDR3 contains 14 residues. CDR1 and CDR2 (germline): SGHNT, YENEEA.

The rearrangement joins TRBV6-5 to TRBJ2-2; no firm D call. Per the germline V gene, CDR1 is MNHEY and CDR2 is SVGAGI. The CDR3 length is 15 residues. Deletions cut 8 bases from V and 2 bases from J, with 15 bases between. CDR3 bases: TGTGCCAGCCGGTCGGGCGGAGTCAACACCGGGGAGCTGTTTTTT. Amino acids: CASRSGGVNTGELFF.

This clone was seen a few times. This chain uses TRBV27 with TRBJ2-5; D is tentatively TRBD1 or TRBD2 (6 bases each). Germline V gene lookup returns CDR1 MNHEY and CDR2 SMNVEV (reference sequence). The CDR3 totals 14 residues. V lost 7 bases, J lost 5 bases, and 17 bases lay in between. CDR3 amino acids: CASTPGGPLETQYF. The CDR3 bases are TGTGCCAGCACCCCTGGGGGGCCCCTGGAGACCCAGTACTTC.

V and J are TRBV3-1 (or the pseudogene TRBV3-2) and TRBJ1-3; D remains ambiguous. The CDR3 loop spans 17 amino acids. Trimming pared 3 bases from V and 2 bases from J, leaving 17 bases between. Germline lookup yields CDR1 LGHDT and CDR2 YNNKEL (reference sequence). CDR3 sequence: CASSHQPLGRAGNTIYF. CDR3 DNA sequence: TGTGCCAGCAGCCACCAACCCCTAGGGAGGGCTGGAAACACCATATATTTT.

This chain joins TRBV2 and TRBJ2-7; D is uncertain. Per the germline V gene, CDR1 is SNHLY and CDR2 is FYNNEI. This CDR3 is 12 amino acids long. The V and J ends lost 6 bases and 2 bases respectively, with 8 bases between them. CDR3 nucleotides: TGTGCCAGCAGCTGGGATCCCTACGAGCAGTACTTC. As protein: CASSWDPYEQYF.

The J gene is TRBJ1-2, the V gene TRBV7-2; D is perhaps TRBD1 (5 bases). The germline CDR1 and CDR2 sequences are SGHTA and FQGNSA. Trimming shortened V by 6 bases and J by 6 bases, and 17 bases separated the two germline ends. This CDR3 region has 14 residues. The CDR3 DNA reads TGTGCCAGCAGTGGGGCCGGCGGCTTGAATGGCTACACCTTC. Translating it yields CASSGAGGLNGYTF.

V and J are TRBV15 and TRBJ1-4, with D tentatively TRBD1 (5 bases). The germline V gene encodes CDR1 LNHNV and CDR2 YYDKDF (reference sequence). The V gene lost 4 bases and the J gene lost 7 bases, with 13 bases spanning the gap. The CDR3 is 14 residues long. CDR3 in DNA: TGTGCCACCAGCAAGCCGGGACCGAGTGAAAAACTGTTTTTT. This encodes CATSKPGPSEKLFF.

The chain employs TRBV7-3 and TRBJ1-1, with TRBD1 identical over 7 bases. The CDR3 length is 19 residues. Germline CDR1 SGHTA, CDR2 FQGTGA. V dropped 3 bases and J dropped 12; count of bases not matched to a gene: 28. CDR3 amino acids: CASSFWGRQGRAWRQETFF. Written as DNA, the CDR3 is TGTGCCAGCAGCTTCTGGGGTCGACAGGGTCGAGCTTGGAGGCAGGAGACTTTCTTT.

CDR3: CAISEWAGGDTEAFF. DNA of the CDR3: TGTGCCATCAGTGAGTGGGCAGGGGGGGACACTGAAGCTTTCTTT. The chain combines TRBV10-3 with TRBJ1-1; 7 bases fit TRBD1. Germline V gene sequence: CDR1 ENHRY, CDR2 SYGVKD. The CDR3 is 15 amino acids. The V gene end was trimmed by 1 base and the J gene end by 3 bases; junction bases not matched to a gene: 5.

The V gene is TRBV28, the J gene TRBJ2-7, with TRBD2 as a possible D gene (6 bases). V was pared by 6 bases and J by 7 bases, with 22 bases between. The CDR3 sequence is 15 residues long. The germline V gene has CDR1 MDHEN and CDR2 SYDVKM. CDR3 sequence: CASSQPSSVRKEQYF. CDR3 nucleotides: TGTGCCAGCAGCCAGCCTTCTAGCGTTAGAAAAGAGCAGTACTTC.

The V and J genes are TRBV5-4 and TRBJ1-5, with 9 bases lining up with TRBD1. After removal of 10 bases from V and 1 base from J, the junction contained 9 bases not matched to a gene. Germline CDR1 reads SGHNT; CDR2 reads YYREEE (reference sequence). The CDR3 consists of 15 residues. CDR3: CAWFTGGLSNQPQHF. For the CDR3, the DNA is TGTGCCTGGTTCACAGGGGGCTTGAGCAATCAGCCCCAGCATTTT.

This clone was counted once. This chain connects TRBV5-6 to TRBJ1-6; D is undetermined. The germline V gene has CDR1 SGHDT and CDR2 YYEEEE. Trimming left V 4 bases short and J 0 bases short, with 11 bases between. The CDR3 contains 16 residues. CDR3 in amino acids: CASSVSVSSYNSPLHF. The CDR3 DNA is TGTGCCAGCAGCGTCTCGGTTAGCTCCTATAATTCACCCCTCCACTTT.

Worth noting for this clone: Other DNA sequences from this sample encode an identical CDR3 as well. The chain couples TRBV19 to TRBJ1-1; TRBD1 agrees at 7 bases. From germline, CDR1 is LNHDA and CDR2 SQIVND (reference sequence). This CDR3 is built from 15 residues. With V trimmed by 3 bases and J by 2 bases, 6 bases remained unmatched. The CDR3 nucleotides read TGTGCCAGTAGTATTGGGGGACAGCCTAACACTGAAGCTTTCTTT. Protein: CASSIGGQPNTEAFF.

The chain combines TRBV7-2 with TRBJ2-7; D might be TRBD1 or TRBD2, each matching 5 bases. V was shortened by 0 bases and J by 2 bases, with 5 bases between the two germline ends. The CDR3 extends over 13 amino acids. Germline CDR1 reads SGHTA; CDR2 reads FQGNSA. CDR3 region: CASSLAGAYEQYF. The CDR3 DNA reads as TGTGCCAGCAGCTTAGCGGGGGCCTACGAGCAGTACTTC.

V is TRBV9 and J is TRBJ2-7, with 10 bases fitting TRBD2. The V gene's germline CDR1 is SGDLS and CDR2 YYNGEE. The CDR3 totals 15 residues. With V trimmed by 4 bases and J by 4 bases, 8 bases remained unmatched. For the CDR3, the DNA is TGTGCCAGCAGCCCCGCGACTAGCGGGTTATACGAGCAGTACTTC. The encoded protein is CASSPATSGLYEQYF. Full variable domain (missing parts from reference TRBV9 and TRBJ2-7): DSGVTQTPKHLITATGQRVTLRCSPRSGDLSVYWYQQSLDQGLQFLIQYYNGEERAKGNILERFSAQQFPDLHSELNLSSLELGDSALYFCASSPATSGLYEQYFGPGTRLTVT.

The chain combines TRBV4-1 with TRBJ1-1; 8 positions agree with TRBD1. Germline V CDR1 and CDR2: MGHRA, YSYEKL. There are 17 residues in the CDR3. Trimming at V came to 0 bases and at J to 5 bases, leaving 11 bases not matched to a gene. The DNA of the CDR3 is TGCGCCAGCAGCCAAGAAGGGACCGGCAGGGGGCGGACTGAAGCTTTCTTT. Protein product: CASSQEGTGRGRTEAFF.